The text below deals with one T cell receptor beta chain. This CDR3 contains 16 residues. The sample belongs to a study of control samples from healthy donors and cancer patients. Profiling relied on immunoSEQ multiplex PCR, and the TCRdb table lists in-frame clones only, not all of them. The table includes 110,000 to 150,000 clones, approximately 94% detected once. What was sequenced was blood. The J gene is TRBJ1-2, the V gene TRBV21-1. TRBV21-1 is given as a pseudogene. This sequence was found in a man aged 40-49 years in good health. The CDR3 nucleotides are TGTGCCAGCAGCAAAGTAGCCGGTCAAACTAACTATGGCTACACCTTC. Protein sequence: CASSKVAGQTNYGYTF.